The 22 T cell receptor beta chains in this list originate from one sample, sequenced in a study of cytomegalovirus exposure and HLA in healthy donors. The PCR made use of 60 Vbeta and 13 Jbeta primers. Data came from immunoSEQ multiplex PCR; TCRdb stores just in-frame clones and leaves some out. Among just under 250,000 clones listed, roughly 82% were seen once. The sequencing sample was made of PBMCs. These TCRs come from a woman between 35 and 50 years old in good health and CMV-seropositive.

The rearrangement uses TRBV5-3 and TRBJ1-2; perhaps TRBD1 as D (5 bases). TRBV5-3 is reported as an ORF; its role is uncertain. This CDR3 has 13 amino acids. Trimming shortened V by 1 base and J by 8 bases, and 12 bases separated the two germline ends. The CDR3 protein is CARSLRGYGGYTF. The CDR3, as DNA: TGTGCCAGAAGCTTGAGGGGTTACGGGGGCTACACCTTC.

The chain has TRBV4-2 and TRBJ2-2; TRBD2 might be the D (6 bases). The germline CDR1 and CDR2 sequences are LGHNA and YNFKEQ. Trimming took off 4 bases at V and 4 bases at J, with 16 bases between the two ends. This CDR3 contains 16 residues. DNA for the CDR3: TGTGCCAGCAGCCCGCCGGACTGGCGGGGCACCGGGGAGCTGTTTTTT. This encodes CASSPPDWRGTGELFF.

The V call is TRBV7-6, the J call TRBJ1-3, with 8 bases fitting TRBD1. Germline assignment: CDR1 SGHVS and CDR2 FNYEAQ. The CDR3 runs to 17 residues. With 6 bases clipped from V and 0 bases from J, the junction kept 10 bases outside the gene matches. The CDR3 protein is CASRGAGGLSSGNTIYF. CDR3 bases: TGTGCCAGCAGGGGGGCAGGGGGCCTCTCCTCTGGAAACACCATATATTTT. The variable domain in full, with the rest retrieved from reference TRBV7-6 and TRBJ1-3, is GAGVSQSPRYKVTKRGQDVALRCDPISGHVSLYWYRQALGQGPEFLTYFNYEAQQDKSGLPNDRFSAERPEGSISTLTIQRTEQRDSAMYRCASRGAGGLSSGNTIYFGEGSWLTVV.

The chain couples TRBV5-1 to TRBJ2-1, with a tentative D call TRBD1 (5 bases). Germline V gene data show CDR1 as SGHRS and CDR2 as YFSETQ. Trimming left V 0 bases short and J 6 bases short, with 10 bases between. The CDR3 covers 14 residues. For the CDR3, the DNA is TGCGCCAGCAGCTTGGGGGGCCACGGCAATGAGCAGTTCTTC. Its protein product is CASSLGGHGNEQFF.

This clone appeared once. The chain carries TRBV9 and TRBJ1-6; possible D gene TRBD1, 5 bases. The CDR3 totals 16 residues. CDR1 SGDLS and CDR2 YYNGEE come from the germline V gene. V was pared by 3 bases and J by 3 bases, with 13 bases between. The DNA of the CDR3 is TGTGCCAGCAGCGAAATCACCGGGGGCTATAATTCACCCCTCCACTTT. This gives the protein CASSEITGGYNSPLHF.

The chain carries TRBV9 and TRBJ2-1; TRBD2 agrees at 11 bases. Germline values: CDR1 SGDLS, CDR2 YYNGEE. The CDR3 consists of 17 residues. V gave up 0 bases and J gave up 0 bases; unmatched junction bases: 2. Here the CDR3 DNA reads TGTGCCAGCAGCGTAGGTAGCGGGAGGGGCTCCTACAATGAGCAGTTCTTC. It encodes CASSVGSGRGSYNEQFF.

A note on this clone: One end of the junction fails to match germline, which may point to a read error. The chain combines TRBV6-5 with TRBJ2-3, with 9 bases aligning to TRBD2. The CDR3 has 12 residues. The germline CDR1 and CDR2 sequences are MNHEY and SVGAGI. The CDR3 DNA is TGTGCCAGCAGTTATACAGCGGGGGGCCCCCATTTT. Translating it yields CASSYTAGGPHF.

The rearrangement uses TRBV30 and TRBJ1-1; D may be TRBD1 (5 bases). Trimming removed 5 bases at V and 3 bases at J, with 16 bases between. Germline values: CDR1 GTSNPN, CDR2 SVGIG (reference sequence). The length of the CDR3 is 14 residues. CDR3 protein: CAWLVKGRDTEAFF. The CDR3 nucleotides read TGTGCCTGGTTGGTAAAGGGGCGAGACACTGAAGCTTTCTTT.

This chain uses TRBV7-2 with TRBJ1-3; TRBD1 is a possible D gene (5 bases). Germline V gene lookup returns CDR1 SGHTA and CDR2 FQGNSA. V lost 2 bases and J 0 bases, leaving 11 bases between the germline ends. The CDR3 has 16 residues. CDR3 nucleotide sequence: TGTGCCAGCAGCTTAACGGGACTCAGCTCTGGAAACACCATATATTTT. Protein sequence: CASSLTGLSSGNTIYF.

The chain recombines TRBV30 with TRBJ1-2; 8 bases line up with TRBD1. CDR3 size: 12 residues. Germline assignment: CDR1 GTSNPN and CDR2 SVGIG (reference sequence). V shed 2 bases and J 8 bases; nucleotides not matched to a gene: 4. CDR3 residues: CAWSSRGRGYTF. The CDR3 region has the DNA TGTGCCTGGAGTTCCAGGGGGCGAGGCTACACCTTC.

The chain joins TRBV7-2 to TRBJ2-1, with 8 positions matching TRBD2. This CDR3 has 14 residues. V gave up 0 bases and J gave up 7 bases; unmatched junction bases: 2. The germline V gene has CDR1 SGHTA and CDR2 FQGNSA. The chain's CDR3 is CASSLARGGNEQFF. The CDR3, as DNA: TGTGCCAGCAGCTTAGCACGGGGGGGGAATGAGCAGTTCTTC. The complete variable domain, with remaining parts taken from reference TRBV7-2 and TRBJ2-1, reads GAGVSQSPSNKVTEKGKDVELRCDPISGHTALYWYRQSLGQGLEFLIYFQGNSAPDKSGLPSDRFSAERTGGSVSTLTIQRTQQEDSAVYLCASSLARGGNEQFFGPGTRLTVL.

CDR3: CASSPGTQNTEAFF. CDR3 coding DNA: TGTGCCAGCTCACCCGGGACACAGAACACTGAAGCTTTCTTT. The rearrangement joins TRBV18 to TRBJ1-1, with D possibly being TRBD1 (6 bases). The V end lost 3 bases, the J end lost 1 base, and 9 bases lay between the germline ends. CDR3 length: 14 amino acids. CDR1 and CDR2 (germline): KGHSH, LQKENI.

The chain has TRBV2 and TRBJ1-4; no definite D call. Trimming took off 6 bases at V and 8 bases at J, with 16 bases between the two ends. The germline CDR1 and CDR2 sequences are SNHLY and FYNNEI. This CDR3 has 14 residues. Written as DNA, the CDR3 is TGTGCCAGCAGCGCAGGCACCCTACGAGAAAAACTGTTTTTT. Translation gives CASSAGTLREKLFF.

The CDR3: CASSLASAGTEAFF. In nucleotides, the CDR3 is TGTGCCAGCAGCTTAGCGTCCGCCGGCACTGAAGCTTTCTTT. The rearrangement joins TRBV11-1 to TRBJ1-1; D call uncertain. The length of the CDR3 is 14 residues. From germline, CDR1 is SGHAT and CDR2 FQDESV (reference sequence). V dropped 0 bases and J dropped 4 bases, with 9 bases sitting between them.

CDR3 amino acids: CASTLAGTQGWNEQFF. The DNA of the CDR3 is TGTGCCAGCACTCTAGCGGGTACGCAAGGGTGGAATGAGCAGTTCTTC. The V gene is TRBV19, the J gene TRBJ2-1; 8 bases are shared with TRBD2. The CDR3 consists of 16 residues. Per germline, CDR1 LNHDA and CDR2 SQIVND (reference sequence). V was pared by 9 bases and J by 7 bases, with 17 bases of the junction left unmatched.

The J gene is TRBJ1-1, the V gene TRBV7-9, with 10 bases fitting TRBD1. Germline CDR1 is SEHNR and CDR2 is FQNEAQ (reference sequence). The V and J ends lost 5 bases and 2 bases, in that order; junction bases with no gene match: 8. There are 16 residues in the CDR3. CDR3 DNA sequence: TGTGCCAGCAGCACCCGACAGGGGGCGGGCAACACTGAAGCTTTCTTT. Translated, it gives CASSTRQGAGNTEAFF.

In its sample, this clone was seen once. The chain has TRBV9 and TRBJ2-3; 10 positions match TRBD2. V shed 5 bases, J shed 2 bases, and the junction held 5 bases outside the gene matches. This CDR3 comprises 15 residues. Germline loops: CDR1 SGDLS, CDR2 YYNGEE. CDR3 loop: CASSESGGATDTQYF. CDR3 in DNA: TGTGCCAGCAGTGAAAGCGGGGGGGCCACAGATACGCAGTATTTT.

The gene calls are TRBV19 and TRBJ2-4; D perhaps matches TRBD1 (5 bases). This CDR3 comprises 15 residues. Germline values: CDR1 LNHDA, CDR2 SQIVND (reference sequence). The V gene lost 3 bases and the J gene lost 0 bases, with 9 bases spanning the gap. DNA for the CDR3: TGTGCCAGTAGTATCCGGACACTAGCCAAAAACATTCAGTACTTC. Protein product: CASSIRTLAKNIQYF.

The V gene is TRBV6-4, the J gene TRBJ1-2, with 7 bases matching TRBD1. The CDR3 is 16 residues long. The germline V gene encodes CDR1 MRHNA and CDR2 SNTAGT. Unmatched junction bases numbered 4, after V lost 0 bases and J lost 0 bases. CDR3 region: CASSDSGDRPNYGYTF. Written as DNA, the CDR3 is TGTGCCAGCAGTGACTCGGGGGACAGACCTAACTATGGCTACACCTTC.

This chain uses TRBV6-1 with TRBJ1-2; possible D gene TRBD1, 5 bases. The V and J ends lost 1 base and 4 bases respectively, with 13 bases between them. The CDR3 is made up of 15 amino acids. CDR1 MNHNS and CDR2 SASEGT come from the germline V gene. CDR3 amino acids: CASSEDPQGLYGYTF. For the CDR3, the DNA is TGTGCCAGCAGTGAAGACCCCCAGGGACTCTATGGCTACACCTTC.

The V and J genes are TRBV7-3 and TRBJ2-3, with TRBD1 matching 7 bases. Trimming cost V 5 bases and J 0 bases; bases outside gene matches: 8. Per germline, CDR1 SGHTA and CDR2 FQGTGA. The CDR3 is 16 amino acids. The CDR3 reads CASSTVGGSSTDTQYF. The CDR3 DNA reads TGTGCCAGCAGCACCGTAGGGGGCTCTAGCACAGATACGCAGTATTTT.

This chain connects TRBV30 to TRBJ1-2; no clear D gene. Per the germline V gene, CDR1 is GTSNPN and CDR2 is SVGIG (reference sequence). There are 13 residues in the CDR3. The V and J ends lost 4 bases and 2 bases respectively, with 11 bases between them. CDR3 nucleotides: TGTGCCTGGAATCGGGAACAGAACTATGGCTACACCTTC. As protein: CAWNREQNYGYTF.